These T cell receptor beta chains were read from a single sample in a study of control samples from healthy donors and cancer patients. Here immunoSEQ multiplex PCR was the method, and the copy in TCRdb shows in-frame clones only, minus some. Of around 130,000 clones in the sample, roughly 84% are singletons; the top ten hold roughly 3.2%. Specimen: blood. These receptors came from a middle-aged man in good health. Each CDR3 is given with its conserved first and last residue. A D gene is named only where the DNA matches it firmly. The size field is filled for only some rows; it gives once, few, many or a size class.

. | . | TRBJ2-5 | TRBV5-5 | TGTGCCAGCAGCCTGAACCAGGGGCGAGAGACCCAGTACTTC | CASSLNQGRETQYF
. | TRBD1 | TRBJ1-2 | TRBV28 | TGTGCCAGCAGTGCCCCGACAGGGCACTATGGCTACACCTTC | CASSAPTGHYGYTF
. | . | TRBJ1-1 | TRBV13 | TGTGCCAGCAGCTTAGGCAGGGGAGGTTACGCGGGGAACACTGAAGCTTTCTTT | CASSLGRGGYAGNTEAFF
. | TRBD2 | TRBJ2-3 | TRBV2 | TGTGCCAGCAGTGAACTAGCGGTGAGCACAGATACGCAGTATTTT | CASSELAVSTDTQYF
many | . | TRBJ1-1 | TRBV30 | TGTGCCTGGAGTGACCCCCGGGCAGTGAACACTGAAGCTTTCTTT | CAWSDPRAVNTEAFF
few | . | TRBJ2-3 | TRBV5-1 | TGCGCCAGCAGCTCGGGGGATACGCAGTATTTT | CASSSGDTQYF
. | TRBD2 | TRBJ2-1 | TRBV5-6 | TGTGCCAGCAGCTTAACTAGCGGGGGGGCCTGGTCCTACAATGAGCAGTTCTTC | CASSLTSGGAWSYNEQFF
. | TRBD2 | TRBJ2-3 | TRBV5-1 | TGCGCCAGCAGCTTGGAAAGCGGGGGGGTGCGTACGCAGTATTTT | CASSLESGGVRTQYF
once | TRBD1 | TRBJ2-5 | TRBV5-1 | TGCGCCAGCAGCTTGGCAGGGCCGGACAGGGGAGAGACCCAGTACTTC | CASSLAGPDRGETQYF
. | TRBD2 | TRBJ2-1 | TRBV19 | TGTGCCAGTAAAACTAGCGGGGGCTACAATGAGCAGTTCTTC | CASKTSGGYNEQFF
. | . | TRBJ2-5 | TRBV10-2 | TGCGCCAGCGCCCATGAGTCAGGGTTTGGAGAGACCCAGTACTTC | CASAHESGFGETQYF
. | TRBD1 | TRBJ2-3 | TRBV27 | TGTGCCAGCAGTTTAGGCAGGGGGCTAGAGATTAGCACAGATACGCAGTATTTT | CASSLGRGLEISTDTQYF
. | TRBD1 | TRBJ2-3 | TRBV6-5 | TGTGCCAGCAGCCCCGGACAGGTCACAGATACGCAGTATTTT | CASSPGQVTDTQYF
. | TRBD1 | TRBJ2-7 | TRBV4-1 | TGCGCCAGCAGCCTTAAGACAGGGCTCTACGAGCAGTACTTC | CASSLKTGLYEQYF
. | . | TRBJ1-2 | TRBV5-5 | TGTGCCAGCAGTTCGGTCCCCCAGACTAACTATGGCTACACCTTC | CASSSVPQTNYGYTF
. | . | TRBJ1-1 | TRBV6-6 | TGTGCCAGCAGTTACCATCTAGGGGTGAACACTGAAGCTTTCTTT | CASSYHLGVNTEAFF
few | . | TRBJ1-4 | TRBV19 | TGTGCCAGTAAGCTTACCGGGGGGAATGAAAAACTGTTTTTT | CASKLTGGNEKLFF
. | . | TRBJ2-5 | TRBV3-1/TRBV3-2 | TGTGCCAGCAGCCAAATGAGGGGGGAGACCCAGTACTTC | CASSQMRGETQYF
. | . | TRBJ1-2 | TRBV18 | TGTGCCAGCTCACCGACAGATAACTATGGCTACACCTTC | CASSPTDNYGYTF
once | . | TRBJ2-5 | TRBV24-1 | TGTGCCACCAGTGACCTGGACCCCTCAGCGGAGACCCAGTACTTC | CATSDLDPSAETQYF
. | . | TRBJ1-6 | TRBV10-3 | TGTGCCATCAGTGAGTCGCAGGGTTCACCCCTCCACTTT | CAISESQGSPLHF
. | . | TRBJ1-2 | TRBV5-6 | TGTGCCAGCAGCTTTACGGGGCAGGATGGCTACACCTTC | CASSFTGQDGYTF
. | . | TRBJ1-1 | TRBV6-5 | TGTGCCAGCAGTTTGACGGGGATCGCTAACACTGAAGCTTTCTTT | CASSLTGIANTEAFF
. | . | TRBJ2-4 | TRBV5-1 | TGCGCCAGCAGCTTAGGACCCGGGGGAGGAAACATTCAGTACTTC | CASSLGPGGGNIQYF
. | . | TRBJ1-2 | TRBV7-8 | TGTGCCAGCAGCTTAGAACTAGCAGGGAATATTCACACCTTC | CASSLELAGNIHTF
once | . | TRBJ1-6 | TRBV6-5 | TGTGCCAGCAGTTATTTTGACGGAAATAATTCACCCCTCCACTTT | CASSYFDGNNSPLHF